Described below is a single T cell receptor beta chain sequence and its context. The target antigen is unknown. The CDR3 length is 15 residues. CDR1 and CDR2 from the germline V gene are LNHDA and SQIVND (reference sequence). This record comes from a study of monozygotic twins with inflammatory bowel disease. Whole-study results and caveats: TCRbeta inverse Simpson diversity was decreased in IBD patients versus healthy co-twins.

The template switching step added UMIs that contained a 6-nucleotide sample barcode. For both chains, the TCRalpha and TCRbeta cDNA went through two nested PCRs of about 17 and 10 cycles. TCRdb reprocessed the 5' RACE reads, keeping one entry per CDR3 protein, no DNA. The table lists 150,000 to 200,000 distinct CDR3 sequences, with over 2.5% in the top ten. The clonotype was recovered from a human donor with ulcerative colitis or Crohn's disease, or a healthy co-twin of an affected twin (not recorded which). This chain links TRBV19 with TRBJ2-7; with no DNA, the TCRdb D assignment of TRBD1 cannot be verified. The sequencing input was blood. CDR3 in amino acids: CASSLAGGTLYEQYF.